This passage covers 25 T cell receptor beta chains from one sample sequenced in a study of radiation and T cells in renal cell carcinoma. Sample time point: baseline pretreatment blood. Indicated treatment: 15 Gy SBRT to primary tumor, nephrectomy 4 weeks later. TCRdb's table, derived via immunoSEQ multiplex PCR, lists solely in-frame clones and lacks some. This sample yields 150,000 or so clones, of which around four fifths are seen a single time; roughly 23% belongs to the top ten. This material consisted of blood, taken from a patient whose treatment included radiotherapy and nephrectomy. The receptor source for this set is a woman aged 45-65 years with renal cell carcinoma.

This chain uses TRBV2 with TRBJ2-1, with 16 bases matching TRBD2. Germline V gives CDR1 SNHLY, CDR2 FYNNEI. The CDR3 sequence is 16 residues long. Trimming took 7 bases from V and 2 from J; bases not matched to a gene: 2. The CDR3 sequence: CASKGLAGGPYNEQFF. The CDR3 bases are TGTGCCAGCAAGGGACTAGCGGGGGGGCCCTACAATGAGCAGTTCTTC.

The genes are TRBV28 and TRBJ1-1; 7 bases match TRBD1. The CDR3 loop spans 15 amino acids. V shed 4 bases, J shed 4 bases, and the junction held 9 bases outside the gene matches. The germline V gene has CDR1 MDHEN and CDR2 SYDVKM. The CDR3 reads CASSSTGDEGTEAFF. DNA for the CDR3: TGTGCCAGCAGTTCAACAGGGGATGAGGGCACTGAAGCTTTCTTT.

The J gene is TRBJ2-5, the V gene TRBV7-6; D gene uncertain. V was cut by 5 bases and J by 8 bases, with 15 bases left in between. The V gene's germline CDR1 is SGHVS and CDR2 FNYEAQ. The CDR3 contains 13 residues. This CDR3 is CASSAQSLETQYF. In DNA form, the CDR3 reads TGTGCCAGCAGCGCTCAGAGCCTAGAAACCCAGTACTTC.

The CDR3: CATSLDRGNEKLFF. CDR3 sequence (DNA): TGTGCCACCAGCTTAGACAGGGGAAATGAAAAACTGTTTTTT. The chain joins TRBV15 to TRBJ1-4, with 8 bases identical to TRBD1. There are 14 residues in the CDR3. The germline V gene has CDR1 LNHNV and CDR2 YYDKDF (reference sequence). V was pared by 5 bases and J by 5 bases, with 4 bases of the junction left unmatched.

There are a few counts of this clone. The chain is built from TRBV11-1 and TRBJ2-5; no clear D gene. Germline CDR1 and CDR2: SGHAT and FQDESV (reference sequence). The CDR3 is 12 amino acids. Trimming left V 8 bases short and J 1 base short, with 8 bases between. Written as DNA, the CDR3 is TGTGCCAGCCTGGGCAGCCAAGAGACCCAGTACTTC. Protein sequence: CASLGSQETQYF.

The V call is TRBV25-1, the J call TRBJ2-3; the match to TRBD2 covers 7 bases. Germline loops: CDR1 MGHDK, CDR2 SYGVNS. This CDR3 region has 16 residues. The ends lost 3 bases at V and 0 bases at J; junction bases unmatched: 6. DNA for the CDR3: TGTGCCAGCAGTGATCTGACTAGCTCTAGCACAGATACGCAGTATTTT. As protein: CASSDLTSSSTDTQYF. The full variable domain, its missing parts supplied by reference TRBV25-1 and TRBJ2-3, is EADIYQTPRYLVIGTGKKITLECSQTMGHDKMYWYQQDPGMELHLIHYSYGVNSTEKGDLSSESTVSRIRTEHFPLTLESARPSHTSQYLCASSDLTSSSTDTQYFGPGTRLTVL.

This chain links TRBV4-3 with TRBJ2-1, with 7 bases matching TRBD2. CDR3 length: 16 residues. Losses at the gene ends were 2 bases for V and 1 base for J; bases not matched to a gene: 5. The germline V gene has CDR1 LGHNA and CDR2 YSLEER. The CDR3 here is CASSQRTSVSYNEQFF. The CDR3 DNA sequence: TGCGCCAGCAGCCAAAGAACTAGCGTTTCCTACAATGAGCAGTTCTTC.

In this sample, this clone turned up once. J is TRBJ2-7 and V is TRBV2, with D possibly called TRBD1 or TRBD2 (5 bases each). Trimming cost V 5 bases and J 7 bases, with 18 bases left between them. Germline lookup yields CDR1 SNHLY and CDR2 FYNNEI. The CDR3 sequence is 14 residues long. The CDR3 here is CASSTRTSEGEQYF. DNA of the CDR3: TGTGCCAGCAGTACACGGACCTCTGAGGGGGAGCAGTACTTC.

This clone has a handful of counts. The V and J genes are TRBV4-2 and TRBJ1-1; maybe TRBD1 (6 bases). The CDR3 has 16 amino acids. CDR1 and CDR2 from the germline V gene are LGHNA and YNFKEQ. Trimming stripped 3 bases from V and 10 bases from J, with 24 bases between. CDR3 in DNA: TGTGCCAGCAGCCAGAATACCGGGACACTCCAATCTCGAGCTTTCTTT. This translates into CASSQNTGTLQSRAFF.

This clone has only one observation. The DNA of the CDR3 is TGCGCCAGCAGCGATACAGGGTCCGGAAACACCATATATTTT. Its translation is CASSDTGSGNTIYF. V gene TRBV5-1 combines with J gene TRBJ1-3, with D possibly being TRBD1 (6 bases). CDR1 and CDR2 (germline): SGHRS, YFSETQ. CDR3 size: 14 residues. V was trimmed by 4 bases and J by 4 bases, leaving 12 bases between them. Full variable domain (rest looked up from reference TRBV5-1 and TRBJ1-3): KAGVTQTPRYLIKTRGQQVTLSCSPISGHRSVSWYQQTPGQGLQFLFEYFSETQRNKGNFPGRFSGRQFSNSRSEMNVSTLELGDSALYLCASSDTGSGNTIYFGEGSWLTVV.

V is TRBV7-9 and J is TRBJ2-7, with TRBD1 matching 9 bases. The V segment lost 5 bases and the J segment 5 bases; nucleotides outside the gene matches: 4. The CDR3 is made up of 13 amino acids. Per the germline V gene, CDR1 is SEHNR and CDR2 is FQNEAQ (reference sequence). The CDR3 DNA reads TGTGCCAGCAGCAACCGGGACAGGGACGAGCAGTACTTC. It is translated as CASSNRDRDEQYF.

The gene calls are TRBV29-1 and TRBJ2-7; 14 nucleotides match TRBD2. The V gene's germline CDR1 is SQVTM and CDR2 ANQGSEA. The CDR3 length is 15 residues. The V gene end was trimmed by 7 bases and the J gene end by 0 bases; junction bases not matched to a gene: 5. DNA of the CDR3: TGCAGCGCTGGACTAGCGGGAGGACTCTCCTACGAGCAGTACTTC. This encodes CSAGLAGGLSYEQYF.

The gene calls are TRBV6-5 and TRBJ1-5, with 9 bases identical to TRBD1. Looked up from germline, CDR1 is MNHEY and CDR2 is SVGAGI. Trimming removed 6 bases from V and 11 bases from J; junction bases left unmatched: 8. This CDR3 has 13 residues. CDR3 coding DNA: TGTGCCAGCAGGGGGGACAGGGCTCAATCCCAGCATTTT. This encodes CASRGDRAQSQHF.

This chain connects TRBV30 to TRBJ2-3, with 11 bases lining up with TRBD2. Germline V CDR1 and CDR2: GTSNPN, SVGIG (reference sequence). There are 15 residues in the CDR3. V shed 4 bases, J shed 4 bases, and the junction held 7 bases outside the gene matches. CDR3 DNA: TGTGCCTGGACATTTAGCGGGGGGGCCTCAGATACGCAGTATTTT. Its translation: CAWTFSGGASDTQYF.

The chain couples TRBV10-3 to TRBJ2-7, with 9 bases aligning to TRBD1. Germline CDR1 reads ENHRY; CDR2 reads SYGVKD. The CDR3 is 15 amino acids. Trimming at V came to 4 bases and at J to 1 base, leaving 5 bases not matched to a gene. The CDR3 spells CAISGSTGGSYEQYF. The CDR3 DNA reads as TGTGCCATCAGTGGCTCGACAGGGGGATCCTACGAGCAGTACTTC.

This chain joins TRBV25-1 and TRBJ2-2, with 8 bases aligning to TRBD2. The CDR3 sequence is 13 residues long. V lost 6 bases and J lost 8; bases outside the gene matches: 5. Germline V CDR1 and CDR2: MGHDK, SYGVNS. The CDR3 loop is CASSMPGGGELFF. The DNA for the CDR3 is TGTGCCAGCAGCATGCCGGGAGGGGGGGAGCTGTTTTTT. Based on the CDR3 plus reference TRBV25-1 and TRBJ2-2, the full variable domain is EADIYQTPRYLVIGTGKKITLECSQTMGHDKMYWYQQDPGMELHLIHYSYGVNSTEKGDLSSESTVSRIRTEHFPLTLESARPSHTSQYLCASSMPGGGELFFGEGSRLTVL.

This chain connects TRBV6-5 to TRBJ1-1, with D perhaps matching TRBD1 (5 bases). CDR3 length: 12 residues. Germline V CDR1 and CDR2: MNHEY, SVGAGI. Trimming stripped 4 bases from V and 5 bases from J, with 8 bases between. CDR3 amino acids: CASSSRGTEAFF. In DNA form, the CDR3 reads TGTGCCAGCAGTTCCCGGGGGACTGAAGCTTTCTTT.

This clone has just one count. The chain carries TRBV6-1 and TRBJ1-2, with a weak D call TRBD1 (5 bases). This CDR3 contains 13 residues. The V and J ends lost 4 bases and 3 bases respectively, with 9 bases between them. Germline V lookup: CDR1 MNHNS, CDR2 SASEGT. CDR3 DNA: TGTGCCAGCAGTGTTGGGACCGACTATGGCTACACCTTC. It encodes CASSVGTDYGYTF.

The chain has TRBV9 and TRBJ1-1, with a weak D call TRBD1 (6 bases). V dropped 3 bases and J dropped 5 bases, with 14 bases sitting between them. CDR1 SGDLS and CDR2 YYNGEE come from the germline V gene. This CDR3 contains 14 residues. CDR3 sequence reads: CASSENDRRTEAFF. The CDR3 bases are TGTGCCAGCAGCGAGAATGACAGGCGAACTGAAGCTTTCTTT.

V is TRBV7-2 and J is TRBJ2-5; TRBD2 matches 10 bases. The CDR3 length is 14 residues. With V trimmed by 6 bases and J by 5 bases, 6 bases remained unmatched. Germline V gene lookup returns CDR1 SGHTA and CDR2 FQGNSA. CDR3 loop: CASRPSGSWETQYF. In DNA, the CDR3 is TGTGCCAGCAGGCCTAGCGGGAGTTGGGAGACCCAGTACTTC.

The chain uses TRBV9 and TRBJ1-2; 8 positions match TRBD1. The junction had 5 bases not matched to a gene; V was cut back by 3 bases and J by 4 bases. This CDR3 has 14 amino acids. Germline CDR1 SGDLS, CDR2 YYNGEE. This chain's CDR3 is CASSDDRGRYGYTF. The DNA of the CDR3 is TGTGCCAGCAGCGACGACAGGGGCCGCTATGGCTACACCTTC.

The J gene is TRBJ2-7, the V gene TRBV10-1; a weak D match, TRBD1 (6 bases). Deletions cut 2 bases from V and 5 bases from J, with 10 bases between. CDR1 and CDR2 (germline): WNHNN, SYGVQD (reference sequence). The CDR3 is 13 residues long. CDR3 sequence (DNA): TGCGCCAGCAGTGAGCCAAACAGGGACGAGCAGTACTTC. It translates to CASSEPNRDEQYF.

The chain joins TRBV25-1 to TRBJ1-2, with TRBD1 matching over 7 bases. The CDR3 contains 14 residues. Germline V gene sequence: CDR1 MGHDK, CDR2 SYGVNS. V lost 4 bases to trimming and J lost 4 bases; unmatched junction nucleotides: 6. The CDR3: CASSAPDRAYGYTF. In DNA, the CDR3 is TGTGCCAGCAGTGCCCCAGACAGGGCCTATGGCTACACCTTC.

The chain couples TRBV27 to TRBJ1-2; D may be TRBD1 (6 bases). Trimming cost V 3 bases and J 6 bases, with 14 bases left between them. The CDR3 is 14 residues long. CDR1 MNHEY and CDR2 SMNVEV come from the germline V gene (reference sequence). As DNA, the CDR3 is TGTGCCAGCAGTTTCGACGGACAGCGACATGGCTACACCTTC. Residues: CASSFDGQRHGYTF.

The chain combines TRBV5-1 with TRBJ1-2, with a weak D call TRBD1 (5 bases). With 2 bases removed from V and 6 bases from J, the gap between germline ends came to 17 bases. There are 15 residues in the CDR3. In germline, CDR1 is SGHRS, CDR2 YFSETQ. The CDR3 nucleotides read TGCGCCAGCAGCTTATGGGTTGGGGCGAGGGATGGCTACACCTTC. It yields the protein CASSLWVGARDGYTF.